This TCR beta chain was recorded in a study of shared clonotypes between healthy human individuals. Overall study findings and caveats: Naive subsets typically showed greater estimated richness than memory subsets. Naive CD4 clonotypes overlapped across a few donors at approximately 5%.

Sequencing used immunoSEQ multiplex PCR; TCRdb keeps in-frame clones, though not all of them. Counted here are 2.3 million or so clones, about 92% occurring once; the ten biggest clones make up 0.39%. The donor cohort consisted entirely of Caucasian adults residing in Nashville, Tennessee. Researchers partitioned CD4+ cells into CD45RA+ naive and CD45RA-negative memory subsets. In the case of this clone: Its target is unknown.

The sequence derives from a man between 18 and 35 years old in good health. Some clones in this sample may be carry-over from other donors' samples. Sequenced: naive CD4+ T cells from PBMCs. The subset is: CD45RA+ positively selected.

CDR3 coding DNA: TGCGCCAGCAGCTTGCTCCCGACAGGGGAAAGTGTGGTCACTGAAGCTTTCTTT. Protein: CASSLLPTGESVVTEAFF. The V call is TRBV5-1, the J call TRBJ1-1; 8 positions agree with TRBD1. This CDR3 region has 18 residues. The trim removed 1 base at V and 4 bases at J, leaving 15 bases unmatched. Germline-derived CDR1 and CDR2 are SGHRS and YFSETQ.